Sequencing of this T cell receptor (beta chain) was carried out in a study of blood T cell repertoires in COVID-19. Study in general: Italy, Spain and the United States were the sources of the convalescent and acute COVID-19 samples. Sample material is recorded as cDNA or gDNA derived from T cells, B-cell-depleted T cells, or PBMCs.

The V and J ends lost 3 bases and 10 bases, in that order; junction bases with no gene match: 11. The germline gives CDR1 KGHSH, CDR2 LQKENI. This CDR3 spans 17 amino acids. In the source study's methods: Using reference gene primer amplification, nucleated cell counts were estimated. This table comes from immunoSEQ multiplex PCR, and its TCRdb copy is limited to in-frame clones, with some not included. V and J calls and clone size are as listed in that table; D and trimming were resolved from the DNA. The data contain about 150,000 clones, about nine tenths of them singletons. The sequenced material came from peripheral blood. This receptor was taken from a woman between 70 and 85 years old with acute or convalescent COVID-19. This chain links TRBV18 with TRBJ1-6, with 11 bases aligning to TRBD1. The DNA of the CDR3 is TGTGCCAGCTCACCTTTCGGACAGGGGGCGCCCGGGTCACCCCTCCACTTT. It yields the protein CASSPFGQGAPGSPLHF.